The next 19 T cell receptor beta chains were all read from a single sample in a study of Graves' ophthalmopathy and Graves' hyperthyroidism. RNA transcripts provided the template for amplifying TCR beta CDR3 regions. An initial RT-PCR round employing HTBI primers preceded a second-round multiplex PCR. TCRdb ran MiXCR on the multiplex PCR reads and lists one entry per CDR3 protein. The table shows 360,000 or so distinct CDR3 sequences, with around 18% occurring only once. Sequenced input: peripheral blood. Every receptor here comes from a woman aged 18-29 years with Graves' ophthalmopathy.

This clonotype was found a few times. The chain has TRBV28 and TRBJ1-1; 8 positions match TRBD1. This CDR3 is built from 17 residues. J was trimmed by 1 base and V by 7 bases; bases with no gene match: 14. Germline values: CDR1 MDHEN, CDR2 SYDVKM. DNA of the CDR3: TGTGCCAGCATCAACCCGGGTGCAGGGGGCGAGAACACTGAAGCTTTCTTT. As protein: CASINPGAGGENTEAFF.

Many counts were recorded for this clonotype. The chain carries TRBV4-3 and TRBJ2-4; D is possibly TRBD2 (5 bases). The CDR3 totals 16 residues. Germline CDR1 reads LGHNA; CDR2 reads YSLEER. V lost 0 bases, J lost 0 bases, and 9 bases lay in between. CDR3: CASSQDRTLAKNIQYF. As DNA, the CDR3 is TGCGCCAGCAGCCAAGATAGGACTTTAGCCAAAAACATTCAGTACTTC.

The rearrangement links TRBV11-2 to TRBJ2-5; D unresolved. The CDR3 has 16 residues. Germline CDR1 is SGHAT and CDR2 is FQNNGV. The V gene lost 3 bases and the J gene lost 5 bases, with 19 bases spanning the gap. CDR3: CASSFEPGVPLETQYF. The DNA for the CDR3 is TGTGCCAGCAGCTTCGAACCGGGTGTCCCTCTCGAGACCCAGTACTTC.

This clonotype was recorded at least ten times. The CDR3 nucleotides are TGTGCCAGCAGTTTATCAGGACGGCTTCAGCCCCAGCATTTT. Translating it yields CASSLSGRLQPQHF. This sequence joins TRBV27 and TRBJ1-5; the D is unclear. With 0 bases removed from V and 6 bases from J, the gap between germline ends came to 9 bases. Germline values: CDR1 MNHEY, CDR2 SMNVEV (reference sequence). The CDR3 has 14 amino acids.

This clonotype has ten or more counts. This chain links TRBV12-3 or TRBV12-4 with TRBJ1-6, with 7 bases aligning to TRBD1. This CDR3 spans 14 amino acids. V was clipped by 4 bases and J by 7 bases; unmatched bases: 4. The CDR3 DNA sequence: TGTGCCAGCAGTTCGACAGGGATGAATTCACCCCTCCACTTT. It translates to CASSSTGMNSPLHF.

V and J are TRBV28 and TRBJ1-2; D uncertain. Germline loops: CDR1 MDHEN, CDR2 SYDVKM. Trimming left V 5 bases short and J 6 bases short, with 13 bases between. The CDR3 consists of 13 residues. CDR3: CASSLGVADGYTF. The CDR3 nucleotides are TGTGCCAGCAGTCTTGGGGTTGCCGATGGCTACACCTTC.

This clonotype has a count of ten or more. CDR3: CASSITGEANVLTF. The CDR3 coding sequence is TGTGCCAGCAGCATCACAGGGGAGGCCAACGTCCTGACTTTC. The chain uses TRBV11-2 and TRBJ2-6; 7 positions agree with TRBD1. The CDR3 spans 14 residues. Germline V gives CDR1 SGHAT, CDR2 FQNNGV. V was clipped by 5 bases and J by 6 bases; unmatched bases: 4. Complete variable domain (other parts from reference TRBV11-2 and TRBJ2-6): EAGVAQSPRYKIIEKRQSVAFWCNPISGHATLYWYQQILGQGPKLLIQFQNNGVVDDSQLPKDRFSAERLKGVDSTLKIQPAKLEDSAVYLCASSITGEANVLTFGAGSRLTVL.

This clonotype was seen repeatedly, ten times or more. The chain combines TRBV6-1 with TRBJ2-6; TRBD1 aligns across 11 bases. CDR1 and CDR2 from the germline V gene are MNHNS and SASEGT. V gave up 4 bases and J gave up 3 bases; unmatched junction bases: 8. This CDR3 region has 18 residues. DNA of the CDR3: TGTGCCAGCAGTGGAGGGGACAGGGGGGTCCGTGGGGCCAACGTCCTGACTTTC. Translated: CASSGGDRGVRGANVLTF.

The rearrangement joins TRBV7-6 to TRBJ2-5; D not certain. Germline V gene sequence: CDR1 SGHVS, CDR2 FNYEAQ. V was clipped by 5 bases and J by 2 bases, with 15 bases between them. The CDR3 length is 15 residues. The CDR3 protein is CASSPGPARQETQYF. For the CDR3, the DNA is TGTGCCAGCAGCCCCGGTCCCGCGCGGCAAGAGACCCAGTACTTC.

This clonotype has just a few counts. The V call is TRBV11-2, the J call TRBJ1-6, with D perhaps TRBD1 (5 bases). V was clipped by 1 base and J by 8 bases, with 9 bases between them. Germline V gene data show CDR1 as SGHAT and CDR2 as FQNNGV. The CDR3 has 14 residues. As DNA, the CDR3 is TGTGCCAGCAGCTTAGCCTGGGGGGATTCACCCCTCCACTTT. Encoded protein: CASSLAWGDSPLHF.

As for this clonotype: A much bigger clone sits one base away, suggesting this may be a read error. Here the CDR3 reads CASRESQGVQPQHF. The CDR3, as DNA: TGTGCCAGTAGGGAAAGCCAGGGCGTTCAGCCCCAGCATTTT. The J gene is TRBJ1-5, the V gene TRBV19; D perhaps matches TRBD1 (5 bases). CDR1 is LNHDA, CDR2 SQIVND, per germline (reference sequence). V was cut by 6 bases and J by 6 bases, with 15 bases left in between. This CDR3 region has 14 residues.

This clonotype was detected many times. J is TRBJ1-1 and V is TRBV7-2; possible D gene TRBD1, 5 bases. The V gene's germline CDR1 is SGHTA and CDR2 FQGNSA. Trimming left V 3 bases short and J 0 bases short, with 8 bases between. The CDR3 has 14 amino acids. The CDR3 sequence: CASSFWDLNTEAFF. The CDR3 DNA follows: TGTGCCAGCAGCTTCTGGGACCTGAACACTGAAGCTTTCTTT.

This clonotype was seen repeatedly, ten times or more. The V gene is TRBV12-3 or TRBV12-4, the J gene TRBJ2-7, with TRBD1 matching 9 bases. With V trimmed by 6 bases and J by 3 bases, 9 bases remained unmatched. The CDR3 length is 15 residues. The DNA of the CDR3 is TGTGCCAGCAGACCAAACCCGGGACAGGGCTACGAGCAGTACTTC. It is translated as CASRPNPGQGYEQYF.

This clonotype has at least ten counts. The V call is TRBV28, the J call TRBJ2-7; D not certain. CDR3 length: 11 residues. The V gene's germline CDR1 is MDHEN and CDR2 SYDVKM. V dropped 10 bases and J dropped 3 bases, with 10 bases sitting between them. The CDR3 sequence is CAMTFLYEQYF. In nucleotides, the CDR3 is TGTGCCATGACCTTTCTCTACGAGCAGTACTTC.

The table lists this clonotype with many counts. Since no conserved phenylalanine or tryptophan closes the CDR3, a read error is the likely cause. The genes are TRBV7-9 and TRBJ1-1; D unresolved. V gave up 5 bases and J gave up 4 bases, with 11 bases separating them. In germline, CDR1 is SEHNR, CDR2 FQNEAQ (reference sequence). CDR3 length: 13 residues. CDR3 nucleotides: TGTGCCAGCAGCCACGACACGGCCACTGAAGCTTTCCTT. It is translated as CASSHDTATEAFL.

This clonotype was recorded at least ten times. V usage is TRBV30 and J usage is TRBJ2-5, with D uncertain. The germline V and J ends were trimmed by 3 bases and 5 bases, with 7 bases remaining between them. The CDR3 sequence is 11 residues long. CDR1 is GTSNPN, CDR2 SVGIG, per germline (reference sequence). The CDR3 protein is CAWRIGETQYF. DNA for the CDR3: TGTGCCTGGAGAATTGGCGAGACCCAGTACTTC.

The gene calls are TRBV19 and TRBJ1-1; D remains ambiguous. CDR1 is LNHDA and CDR2 is SQIVND in the germline V gene (reference sequence). The CDR3 sequence is 14 residues long. Trimming took off 2 bases at V and 4 bases at J, with 11 bases between the two ends. The CDR3: CASSIIGDFTEAFF. The CDR3 DNA reads TGTGCCAGTAGTATAATAGGTGATTTCACTGAAGCTTTCTTT.

V is TRBV30 and J is TRBJ1-2; unclear D gene. Germline lookup yields CDR1 GTSNPN and CDR2 SVGIG (reference sequence). CDR3 length: 11 residues. V shed 4 bases and J shed 5 bases, with 8 bases lying between them. The CDR3 is CAWKAGYGYTF. CDR3 nucleotides: TGTGCCTGGAAGGCGGGGTATGGCTACACCTTC.

This clonotype has ten or more counts. V and J are TRBV14 and TRBJ2-7; no firm D call. Deletions cut 0 bases from V and 0 bases from J, with 6 bases between. Germline V gene sequence: CDR1 SGHDN, CDR2 FVKESK. There are 14 residues in the CDR3. This CDR3 is CASSQDLSSYEQYF. The CDR3 DNA reads as TGTGCCAGCAGCCAAGACTTAAGCTCCTACGAGCAGTACTTC.